This TCR beta chain was sequenced for a study of blood T cell repertoires in COVID-19 (dated by TCRdb to the early 2020s). Background on the whole study: Samples covering the acute and convalescent phases of COVID-19 were provided by collaborators in the United States, Italy and Spain. The material from the prospective study consisted of cDNA or gDNA derived from T cells, B-cell-depleted T cells, or PBMCs. The dataset comprised deeply sampled blood TCRbeta repertoires from subjects exposed to, actively infected with, or recovered from COVID-19. The repertoires were made available in a free public database intended to serve as a resource for research on the immune response to SARS-CoV-2. The samples were drawn from the first 160 participants of the ongoing ImmuneRACE study and from 1,254 subjects provided by 6 global collaborators. The sample metadata nearly always contained a de-identified subject ID, COVID-19 status, age in years and sex. Where HLA class I and class II types were available, the types were taken from metadata supplied by the sample provider, not from assay-based typing.

Whole blood was collected in K2EDTA tubes by collaborating institutions according to the institutions' own protocols. For TCRbeta analysis, collaborators shipped samples in one of three forms: frozen whole blood, isolated PBMCs, or DNA extracted from either of those sample types. For CDR1 and CDR2, the germline V gene lists SGDLS and YYNGEE. Trimmed from V: 3 bases; trimmed from J: 4 bases; junction bases lacking a gene match: 11. The CDR3, from cysteine to phenylalanine, totals 18 residues. Only the CDR3 portion is preserved as DNA: 54 bases, with reading frame beginning at the first base. TCRbeta CDR3 regions were amplified from genomic DNA using the immunoSEQ Assay, a bias-controlled multiplex PCR. On the study's bioinformatics: Nucleated cell counts per sample were estimated from amplification of reference gene primers within the assay. Sequence reads were collapsed and filtered to measure the absolute abundance of every unique TCRbeta CDR3 rearrangement. For each sample, productive Simpson clonality was calculated as the square root of Simpson's diversity index over productive rearrangements. The source is immuneACCESS, and TCRdb retained only in-frame sequences with V and J called. Part of the clones is not carried over; for the studies checked, unresolved V genes explain less than half of this, and the remainder is unexplained. The V and J calls and clone size come from that table; D and trimming were worked out from the DNA. In this sample the table shows roughly 100,000 clones, approximately 77% of which occur a single time. The ten largest clones capture roughly a tenth of the sample.

Points the paper makes about the study in general: The amount of clinical and demographic metadata varied by source and participant and was provided uncurated.

Of note for this clone: Which antigen it targets is not known. The input lacks base qualities; no much larger clone sits a single base away.

The clonotype was recovered from a woman of 80 years or more with acute or convalescent COVID-19. The V gene is TRBV9 and the J gene is TRBJ1-4; 11 central nucleotides agree with TRBD1. Input material: peripheral blood. The nucleotides read TGTGCCAGCAGCGCCAGTTCCGGGACAGGGGGAGTTAATGAAAAACTGTTTTTT. It is translated as CASSASSGTGGVNEKLFF.